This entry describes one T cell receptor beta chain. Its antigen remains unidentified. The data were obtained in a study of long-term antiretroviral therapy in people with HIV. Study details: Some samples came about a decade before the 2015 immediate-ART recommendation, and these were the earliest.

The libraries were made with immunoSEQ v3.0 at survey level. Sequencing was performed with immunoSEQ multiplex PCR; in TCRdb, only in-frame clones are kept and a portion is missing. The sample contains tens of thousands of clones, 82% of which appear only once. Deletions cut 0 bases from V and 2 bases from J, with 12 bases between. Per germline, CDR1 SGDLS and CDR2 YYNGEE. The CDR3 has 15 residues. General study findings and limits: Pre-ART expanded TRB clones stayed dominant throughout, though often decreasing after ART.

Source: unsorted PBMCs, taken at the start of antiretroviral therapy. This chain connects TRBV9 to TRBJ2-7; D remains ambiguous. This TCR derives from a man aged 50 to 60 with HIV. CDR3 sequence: CASSVALGFAYEQYF. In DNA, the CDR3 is TGTGCCAGCAGCGTAGCTCTAGGGTTTGCCTACGAGCAGTACTTC.